This TCR beta chain originates from a study of blood T cell repertoires in COVID-19. Study context: Samples taken during acute and convalescent COVID-19 were collected in the United States, Italy and Spain. Sample material is recorded as cDNA or gDNA derived from T cells, B-cell-depleted T cells, or PBMCs.

V was clipped by 0 bases and J by 9 bases, with 12 bases between them. Germline loops: CDR1 MGHRA, CDR2 YSYEKL. CDR3 length: 15 residues. Under the authors' procedure: Estimation of nucleated cell counts relied on the amplification of reference gene primers. Using immunoSEQ multiplex PCR, the repertoire was profiled, and TCRdb retains in-frame clones only, with some absent. The V and J calls and the clone size are those of that table, but D and trimming were determined from the DNA. The data contain about 230,000 clones, roughly 80% of them singletons. The receptor's source is a woman over 75 with acute or convalescent COVID-19. The chain has TRBV4-1 and TRBJ1-6; D is undetermined. Material for sequencing was peripheral blood. In nucleotides, the CDR3 is TGCGCCAGCAGCCAAGATGTAGGGAGCTTTTCACCCCTCCACTTT. Its translation is CASSQDVGSFSPLHF.